Listed below are T cell receptor beta chains from one sample, sequenced in a study of T-cell memory formation after mild COVID-19. One entry per CDR3 protein results from TCRdb running MiXCR on the 5' RACE reads. The sample consists of roughly 150,000 distinct CDR3 sequences, 14% to 15% of them appearing once. Sequences were obtained from PBMCs or a T cell subset sorted from them (not recorded which). The receptors shown here come from an adult woman who had mild COVID-19 (a few samples of this study predate the infection). Cell type and time point are not known. Both conserved end residues are part of each CDR3. D genes are given only for firm matches. Clone size is not always given. Where it is, it says once, few, many or a class for expanded clones.

TRBV6-4	.	.	TRBJ2-2	15	TGTGCCAGCAGCCCCCAAGGGGCGAACACCGGGGAGCTGTTTTTT	CASSPQGANTGELFF
TRBV5-1	.	.	TRBJ2-7	15	TGCGCCAGCAGCTTGGAGGGGGTGCGGCCCTACGAGCAGTACTTC	CASSLEGVRPYEQYF
TRBV7-9	.	.	TRBJ1-1	13	TGTGCCAGCAGCCCCAGCAGCAGGAGTGAAGCTTTCTTT	CASSPSSRSEAFF
TRBV12-3/TRBV12-4	many	.	TRBJ1-1	15	TGTGCCAGCAGTTTAGGACAGGCTGGGAACACTGAAGCTTTCTTT	CASSLGQAGNTEAFF
TRBV4-3	.	.	TRBJ2-7	18	TGCGCCAGCAGCCAAGACTCTCTAGCCGGAGAAGGAGCCTACGAGCAGTACTTC	CASSQDSLAGEGAYEQYF
TRBV11-2	few	.	TRBJ1-1	11	TGTGCCAGCAGCTTTGGATTTGAAGCTTTCTTT	CASSFGFEAFF
TRBV10-3	.	TRBD2	TRBJ2-2	18	TGTGCCATCAGTGAGCCCGATGGACTAGCGGGGAACACCGGGGAGCTGTTTTTT	CAISEPDGLAGNTGELFF
TRBV6-5	few	.	TRBJ1-2	13	TGTGCCATCAGGAGCGGAGCAAACTATGGCTACACCTTC	CAIRSGANYGYTF
TRBV11-2	few	.	TRBJ2-3	15	TGTGCCAGCAGCTTAGAGGCCTTAGCGGCAGATACGCAGTATTTT	CASSLEALAADTQYF
TRBV6-1	.	TRBD1	TRBJ2-7	17	TGTGCCAGCAGTGAAAGGGGGTCCGGGACAGGGCTGACCGAGCAGTACTTC	CASSERGSGTGLTEQYF
TRBV5-1	.	.	TRBJ2-6	14	TGCGCCAGCAGCTTGGCCTATGGGGCCAACGTCCTGACTTTC	CASSLAYGANVLTF
TRBV15	few	.	TRBJ2-1	16	TGTGCCACCAGCAGAGAACGGGAAAGCTCCTACAATGAGCAGTTCTTC	CATSRERESSYNEQFF
TRBV9	few	.	TRBJ1-6	14	TGTGCCAGCAGCGTTGGGGGGAGTGGTTCACCCCTCCACTTT	CASSVGGSGSPLHF
TRBV6-5	.	.	TRBJ2-5	17	TGTGCCAGCAGTTACTTTAGGAATATCGGTGCGGGAGAGACCCAGTACTTC	CASSYFRNIGAGETQYF
TRBV4-2	.	.	TRBJ2-7	15	TGTGCCAGCAGCCCCTTAAGACAGACCTCCTACGAGCAGTACTTC	CASSPLRQTSYEQYF
TRBV6-2/TRBV6-3	many	TRBD1	TRBJ2-7	16	TGTGCCAGCAGTTCGACTTTAGGACAGGGGATGGTCGAGCAGTACTTC	CASSSTLGQGMVEQYF
TRBV5-1	.	TRBD1	TRBJ1-2	16	TGCGCCAGCAGCTTGCCTCCGGACAGGGGGGACTATGGCTACACCTTC	CASSLPPDRGDYGYTF
TRBV6-5	few	.	TRBJ1-1	14	TGTGCCAGCAGTTACTTACAGGGAAACACTGAAGCTTTCTTT	CASSYLQGNTEAFF
TRBV3-1	.	TRBD2	TRBJ2-7	16	TGTGCCAGCAGCGCGTATACGACTAGCACCGCCTACGAGCAGTACTTC	CASSAYTTSTAYEQYF
TRBV6-4	.	TRBD2	TRBJ2-3	15	TGTGCCAGCAGTGCTAGCGGGGGGGCCCCAGATACGCAGTATTTT	CASSASGGAPDTQYF
TRBV12-3/TRBV12-4	few	.	TRBJ1-2	15	TGTGCCAGCAGTCCCGATCGGCCGCGCGACTATGGCTACACCTTC	CASSPDRPRDYGYTF
TRBV6-5	few	TRBD1	TRBJ1-4	15	TGTGCCAGCAGTTCCAGGGGGCTGGGTAATGAAAAACTGTTTTTT	CASSSRGLGNEKLFF
TRBV27	.	.	TRBJ2-7	12	TGTGCCAGCAGTGACAAAAACTACGAGCAGTACTTC	CASSDKNYEQYF
TRBV11-3	.	TRBD2	TRBJ2-7	19	TGTGCCAGCAGCCCCCTCGGGCCACGACTAGCGGCGAGCTCCTACGAGCAGTACTTC	CASSPLGPRLAASSYEQYF
TRBV12-3/TRBV12-4	few	TRBD1	TRBJ1-3	16	TGTGCCAGCAGCCGGACAGGGGGACTGTCTGGAAACACCATATATTTT	CASSRTGGLSGNTIYF
TRBV5-6	few	TRBD1	TRBJ2-7	14	TGTGCCAGCAGCTTTCAGGGGGACTCCTACGAGCAGTACTTC	CASSFQGDSYEQYF
TRBV2	.	.	TRBJ2-3	15	TGTGCCAGCAGGGAGACTAGTTATCGTACAGATACGCAGTATTTT	CASRETSYRTDTQYF
TRBV18	few	.	TRBJ2-7	13	TGTGCCAGCTCAATACCGGAATCCTACGAGCAGTACTTC	CASSIPESYEQYF
TRBV29-1	.	.	TRBJ2-1	18	TGCAGCGCCTTCCCCCAGTGGACGGGATCGGCTCCCTACAATGAGCAGTTCTTC	CSAFPQWTGSAPYNEQFF
TRBV7-9	.	.	TRBJ2-7	14	TGTGCCAGCAGCTCCGCTAGGGGTAGAGGCGAGCAGTACTTC	CASSSARGRGEQYF
TRBV12-3/TRBV12-4	.	.	TRBJ2-7	15	TGTGCCAGCAGTTTCCCCTCAGGGCAGTCGATGAAGCAGTACTTC	CASSFPSGQSMKQYF
TRBV11-2	few	.	TRBJ2-3	16	TGTGCCAGCAGCTTAGATTTTGCGGGGAGTACAGATACGCAGTATTTT	CASSLDFAGSTDTQYF
TRBV5-6	few	TRBD1	TRBJ2-3	15	TGTGCCGACGGGGCCCGGGACAGATCCACAGATACGCAGTATTTT	CADGARDRSTDTQYF
TRBV12-3/TRBV12-4	.	TRBD2	TRBJ2-1	16	TGTGCCAGCAGCGTCGGGGCGGGAGTGATTCAACGTGAGCAGTTCTTC	CASSVGAGVIQREQFF
TRBV5-1	.	.	TRBJ2-7	12	TGCGCCAGCAGTCCGCGGGGCGACGAGCAGTACTTC	CASSPRGDEQYF
TRBV2	.	.	TRBJ2-1	12	TGTGCCAGCAGTGAAGCGGGCAATGAGCAGTTCTTC	CASSEAGNEQFF
TRBV7-9	.	.	TRBJ1-1	13	TGTGCCAGCAGCCTAGGCCACATCACTGAAGCTTTCTTT	CASSLGHITEAFF
TRBV6-5	many	.	TRBJ1-1	15	TGTGCCAGCAGTTACCAACAGGGAGGGAACACTGAAGCTTTCTTT	CASSYQQGGNTEAFF
TRBV20-1	.	.	TRBJ1-2	13	TGCAGTGCTAGGGGACCTACCCCCGATGGCTACACCTTC	CSARGPTPDGYTF
TRBV3-1	.	.	TRBJ2-3	16	TGTGCCAGCACGACCTCGCCAGGGGAGAGAGGAGATACGCAGTATTTT	CASTTSPGERGDTQYF
TRBV20-1	.	TRBD2	TRBJ2-1	14	TGCAGTGCTAGGACTAGCGGGAGTTACAATGAGCAGTTCTTC	CSARTSGSYNEQFF
TRBV11-2	.	.	TRBJ2-7	12	TGTGCCAGCAGCTTAGATGGGGACGAGCAGTACTTC	CASSLDGDEQYF
TRBV7-9	.	TRBD1	TRBJ2-1	19	TGTGCCAGCAGCCTGCCCGGGACAGGGTCATTTGCGGGCCTAAATGAGCAGTTCTTC	CASSLPGTGSFAGLNEQFF
TRBV29-1	many	.	TRBJ2-3	12	TGCAGCGTTGAAGCTGAAGCAGATACGCAGTATTTT	CSVEAEADTQYF
TRBV9	.	TRBD1	TRBJ2-1	13	TGTGCCAGCAGCGGAGACAGGGGGGCAGTGCAGTTCTTC	CASSGDRGAVQFF
TRBV7-8	few	.	TRBJ1-2	16	TGTGCCAGCAGCTCTCCGATGGGGGGTGCTAACTATGGCTACACCTTC	CASSSPMGGANYGYTF
TRBV9	.	.	TRBJ2-2	15	TGTGCCAGCAGCGTTGTGGGAGCGGTCACCGGGGAGCTGTTTTTT	CASSVVGAVTGELFF
TRBV4-1	few	.	TRBJ2-7	14	TGCGCCAGCAGCCACCTGACAGGCTCCTACGAGCAGTACTTC	CASSHLTGSYEQYF
TRBV30	.	.	TRBJ2-7	14	TGTGCCTGGAGTGATCTCCGCAGGTTGGACGAGCAGTACTTC	CAWSDLRRLDEQYF
TRBV27	few	.	TRBJ2-3	14	TGTGCCAGCAACCGGGGGGCCGGCACAGATACGCAGTATTTT	CASNRGAGTDTQYF
TRBV4-2	few	.	TRBJ2-7	12	TGTGCCAGCAGCCAAGAGGGGGCCGAGCAGTACTTC	CASSQEGAEQYF
TRBV4-2	few	.	TRBJ2-1	13	TGTGCCAGCAGCCAAGTTTCGTACGATGAGCAGTTCTTC	CASSQVSYDEQFF
TRBV6-6	few	.	TRBJ2-5	17	TGTGCCAGCAGTTACTCGATTCTGTCCCCGCCCCAAGAGACCCAGTACTTC	CASSYSILSPPQETQYF
TRBV7-9	.	.	TRBJ1-2	15	TGTGCCAGCAGCTTAGATGAAGGTCTTTCTTATGGCTACACCTTC	CASSLDEGLSYGYTF
TRBV5-6	few	.	TRBJ2-3	12	TGTGCCAGCAGCTGGGTTTCTGATACGCAGTATTTT	CASSWVSDTQYF
TRBV30	few	.	TRBJ2-1	11	TGTGCCTGGAGCCCCGTGAATGAGCAGTTCTTC	CAWSPVNEQFF
TRBV7-8	.	.	TRBJ2-2	14	TGTGCCAGCACCTATTCCCCGGGGGCCGGGGAGCTGTTTTTT	CASTYSPGAGELFF
TRBV9	.	TRBD1	TRBJ2-3	13	TGTGCCAGCAGGGACAGGGATACAGATACGCAGTATTTT	CASRDRDTDTQYF
TRBV29-1	few	.	TRBJ2-1	14	TGCAGCGTTGGGGGTCTTAATGGGTGGAATGAGCAGTTCTTC	CSVGGLNGWNEQFF
TRBV4-1	.	.	TRBJ2-7	15	TGCGCCAGCAGCCCCGAGTATCGAGTCTCCTACGAGCAGTACTTC	CASSPEYRVSYEQYF